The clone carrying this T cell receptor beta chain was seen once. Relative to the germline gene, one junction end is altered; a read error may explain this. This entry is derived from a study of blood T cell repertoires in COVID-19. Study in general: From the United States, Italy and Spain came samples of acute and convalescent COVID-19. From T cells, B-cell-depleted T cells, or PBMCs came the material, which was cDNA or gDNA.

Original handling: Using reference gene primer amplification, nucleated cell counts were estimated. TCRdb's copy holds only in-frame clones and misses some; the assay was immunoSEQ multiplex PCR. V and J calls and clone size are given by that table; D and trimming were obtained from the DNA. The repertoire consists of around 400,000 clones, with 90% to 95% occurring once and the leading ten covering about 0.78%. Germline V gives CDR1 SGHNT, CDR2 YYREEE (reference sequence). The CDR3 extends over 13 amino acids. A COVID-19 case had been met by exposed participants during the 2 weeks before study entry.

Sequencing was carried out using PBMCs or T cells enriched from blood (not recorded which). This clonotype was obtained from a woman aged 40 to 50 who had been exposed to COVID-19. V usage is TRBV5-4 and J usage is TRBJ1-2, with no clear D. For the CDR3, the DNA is TGTGCCAGCAGCTTGGTGGCGGGATTACAGATCGCCTTC. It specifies CASSLVAGLQIAF.